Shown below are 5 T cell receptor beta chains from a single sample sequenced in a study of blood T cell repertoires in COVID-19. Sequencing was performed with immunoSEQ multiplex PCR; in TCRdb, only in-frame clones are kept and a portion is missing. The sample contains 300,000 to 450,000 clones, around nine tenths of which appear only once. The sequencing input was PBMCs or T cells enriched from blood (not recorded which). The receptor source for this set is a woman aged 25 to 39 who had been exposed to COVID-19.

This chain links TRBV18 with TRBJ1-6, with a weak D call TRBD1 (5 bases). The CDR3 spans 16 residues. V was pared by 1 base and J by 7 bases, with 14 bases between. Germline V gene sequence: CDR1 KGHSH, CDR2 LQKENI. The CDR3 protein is CASSPLLATENSPLHF. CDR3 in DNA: TGTGCCAGCTCACCACTTCTAGCGACAGAGAATTCACCCCTCCACTTT.

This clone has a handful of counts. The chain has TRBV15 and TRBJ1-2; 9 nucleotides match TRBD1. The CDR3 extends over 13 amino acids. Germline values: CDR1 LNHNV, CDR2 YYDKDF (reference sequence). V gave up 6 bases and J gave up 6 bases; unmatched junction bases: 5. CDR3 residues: CATRTGGVDGYTF. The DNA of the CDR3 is TGTGCCACCAGAACAGGGGGCGTTGATGGCTACACCTTC.

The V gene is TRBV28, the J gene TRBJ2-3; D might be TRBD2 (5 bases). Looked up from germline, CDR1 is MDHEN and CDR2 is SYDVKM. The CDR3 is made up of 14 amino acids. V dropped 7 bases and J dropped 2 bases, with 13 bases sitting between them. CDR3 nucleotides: TGTGCCAGCACCTGGCCGGGGAACACAGATACGCAGTATTTT. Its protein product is CASTWPGNTDTQYF. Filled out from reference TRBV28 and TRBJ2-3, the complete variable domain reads DVKVTQSSRYLVKRTGEKVFLECVQDMDHENMFWYRQDPGLGLRLIYFSYDVKMKEKGDIPEGYSVSREKKERFSLILESASTNQTSMYLCASTWPGNTDTQYFGPGTRLTVL.

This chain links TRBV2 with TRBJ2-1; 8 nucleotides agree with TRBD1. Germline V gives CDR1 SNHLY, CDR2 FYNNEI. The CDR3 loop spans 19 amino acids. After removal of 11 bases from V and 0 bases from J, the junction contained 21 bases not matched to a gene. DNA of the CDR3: TGTGCCCACCGATACGACAGGGGTATACGCGGGGACTCCTACAATGAGCAGTTCTTC. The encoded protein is CAHRYDRGIRGDSYNEQFF.

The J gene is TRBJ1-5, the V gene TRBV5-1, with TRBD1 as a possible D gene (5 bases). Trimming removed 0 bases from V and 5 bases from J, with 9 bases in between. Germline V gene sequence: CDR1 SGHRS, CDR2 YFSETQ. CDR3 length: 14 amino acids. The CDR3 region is CASSLVGGDQPQHF. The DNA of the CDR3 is TGCGCCAGCAGCTTGGTGGGGGGAGATCAGCCCCAGCATTTT.